This TCR beta chain was recovered during a study of blood T cells in healthy people across ages (dated by TCRdb to the mid-2010s). General notes on the study: In model experiments, template switching captured roughly one uniquely barcoded TCR beta cDNA molecule for every two T cells. To avoid experimental bias, donors of different ages were randomly spread across the sequencing lanes. Age-related changes in TCR beta repertoire diversity were measured in the study by deep sequencing normalized with unique cDNA molecular identifiers. Donors were grouped into four age groups: young (average 16 years), middle-aged (roughly 40), aged (approximately 58) and long-lived (less than 85). The study analyzed two additional independent replicas of 1 million unique cDNA reads from the same blood draw for two donors, one aged 18 to 30 and one aged 80 or older.

Donors were 35 to 40 systemically healthy Caucasian individuals from Russia aged 6 to 90 years. Each donor gave approximately 10 milliliters of peripheral blood, collected into EDTA-treated Vacutainer tubes. Ficoll-Paque density-gradient centrifugation was used to isolate PBMCs, with at least 6 million obtained per sample. Trizol reagent was used to extract total RNA from the PBMCs, yielding at least 6 micrograms per sample. For every donor, flow cytometry on a PBMC aliquot measured the percentage of naive CD45RAhigh/CD27high T cells. Study-wide conclusions, independent of this receptor: Bulk unsorted PBMC profiling prevented conclusive comparison of naive and antigen-experienced compartments. Compared with the aged group, the long-lived group had more naive CD4+ T cells, fewer expanded clones and increased TCR diversity, suggesting age selection. Estimates of total diversity based on one million sequenced T cells were regarded as lower bounds and as underestimates. The percentage of naive T cells measured by flow cytometry correlated strongly with observed TCR beta diversity. Because the CMV infection status of the donors was unknown, age-related changes in expanded clonotypes may potentially have been confounded. Observed TCR beta diversity per million T cells fell roughly linearly with age, and a significant reduction was already apparent by age roughly 40.

Remarks on this clonotype: Its recognized antigen is unknown. Per-nucleotide qualities are absent, and no much larger clonotype sits a single base away.

From the cysteine up to the phenylalanine, the CDR3 has a length of 15 residues. Only the CDR3 region is kept as DNA, spanning 45 bases read in frame from base 1. CDR1 and CDR2 are read off the germline V gene (reference sequence) as SEHNR and FQNEAQ. Ends trimmed: V by 5 bases, J by 7 bases; bases unmatched to a gene: 6. Library prep was done by 5' RACE. The sequencing machine was an Illumina HiSeq 2500. A second roughly 7 to 11 cycle PCR used a sample-barcoded 5' primer and a J-beta primer mix. A unique molecular identifier was introduced onto each TCR beta cDNA molecule by a template-switch 5' adaptor carrying 12 random nucleotides. Each sample yielded at least 2.5 million CDR3-containing paired-end reads. All of the RNA was converted into first-strand cDNA using the Mint cDNA synthesis kit, with a TRBC-specific oligonucleotide serving as the primer. Following uracil-DNA glycosylase treatment, all cDNA underwent a first 18-cycle PCR with the universal primers M1SS and BC2_uni_R. Processing in the source paper ran as follows. For normalization, 1 million high-quality reads were randomly selected from each sample, with every read carrying a distinct molecular identifier. Reads with shared molecular identifiers were discarded instead of being binned into consensus sequences. MiTCR, run with a Q25 quality threshold and the strictest error-elimination algorithm, handled CDR3 identification, clonotype clustering and error correction. A nonparametric unseen species model using Euler transformation provided a lower-bound estimate of total TCR beta diversity. In-frame beta chains were kept once TCRdb had trimmed the public reads at Q25 with fastp and called clones with MiXCR. Duplicate CDR3 protein sequences are folded into a single record with the most common DNA and genes. The V and J calls, along with clone size, are taken from TCRdb and not from the paper's own processing. The sample records 550,000 to 600,000 distinct CDR3 sequences, approximately 25% of which are singletons. Of the sample, about a fifth falls within the top ten clones.

This sequence uses TRBV7-9 and TRBJ2-2; TRBD2 agrees with 11 junctional bases. Sequenced sample: blood. The origin of this receptor is a woman between 65 and 79 years old in good health. The DNA reads TGTGCCAGCAGCCCTAGCGGGGGGTACGGCGGGGAGCTGTTTTTT. This sequence encodes CASSPSGGYGGELFF.